Listed here are 18 T cell receptor beta chains from one sample, sequenced in a study of monozygotic twins with inflammatory bowel disease. TCRdb reprocessed the 5' RACE reads, keeping one entry per CDR3 protein, no DNA. There are fewer than 110,000 distinct CDR3 sequences in the sample, with 1.5% to 2% held by the top ten. The specimen sequenced was blood. These TCRs come from a human donor with ulcerative colitis or Crohn's disease, or a healthy co-twin of an affected twin (not recorded which).

The chain employs TRBV27 and TRBJ1-6; the TCRdb D gene call, TRBD1, has no DNA to confirm it. Per the germline V gene, CDR1 is MNHEY and CDR2 is SMNVEV (reference sequence). The CDR3 has 15 residues. The CDR3 protein is CASSPRETGNSPLHF.

V and J are TRBV27 and TRBJ1-4; TCRdb outputs TRBD1, but without DNA this stays unchecked. The CDR3 is 16 residues long. The germline gives CDR1 MNHEY, CDR2 SMNVEV (reference sequence). CDR3 loop: CASSRSTGVGGEKLFF.

This sequence joins TRBV5-1 and TRBJ1-1; without DNA, the TCRdb call of TRBD1 cannot be checked. Germline V gene sequence: CDR1 SGHRS, CDR2 YFSETQ. This CDR3 comprises 14 residues. CDR3 amino acids: CASSLAVQGTEAFF.

CDR3 amino acids: CSARGGYEQYF. The chain recombines TRBV20-1 with TRBJ2-7; TCRdb proposes TRBD2, but this gene call is untestable without DNA. Looked up from germline, CDR1 is DFQATT and CDR2 is SNEGSKA (reference sequence). The length of the CDR3 is 11 residues.

The J gene is TRBJ2-1, the V gene TRBV29-1. The CDR3 totals 11 residues. Looked up from germline, CDR1 is SQVTM and CDR2 is ANQGSEA. The CDR3 sequence is CSVVIWDEQFF.

The chain recombines TRBV20-1 with TRBJ1-6; the D call from TCRdb, TRBD1, cannot be confirmed without DNA. The CDR3 loop spans 14 amino acids. Germline V gene data show CDR1 as DFQATT and CDR2 as SNEGSKA (reference sequence). CDR3: CSASSRSRGSPLHF.

The chain combines TRBV2 with TRBJ2-7; TCRdb reports TRBD2, a call that lacks DNA to check it against. Germline lookup yields CDR1 SNHLY and CDR2 FYNNEI. The CDR3 runs 13 residues. Here the CDR3 reads CASSPDYTYEQYF.

V gene TRBV20-1 combines with J gene TRBJ2-7; TCRdb outputs TRBD1, but without DNA this stays unchecked. CDR3 size: 17 residues. CDR1 and CDR2 from the germline V gene are DFQATT and SNEGSKA (reference sequence). CDR3 amino acids: CSANPVGGQGPSNRQYF.

This chain joins TRBV10-3 and TRBJ2-7; TCRdb indicates TRBD1, and absent DNA this call remains unverified. The CDR3 has 14 amino acids. Germline CDR1 and CDR2: ENHRY and SYGVKD. The CDR3 loop is CAIRVGGGSWEQYF.

The V call is TRBV7-6, the J call TRBJ2-1; TCRdb returns TRBD1, unconfirmable since there is no DNA. CDR3 length equals 15 residues. CDR1 is SGHVS and CDR2 is FNYEAQ in the germline V gene. The CDR3 sequence is CASSLRTGIDNEQFF.

This sequence joins TRBV16 and TRBJ2-7. Germline CDR1 and CDR2: KGHSY and FQNENV. The CDR3 is made up of 14 amino acids. The CDR3 sequence: CASSQADGTYEQYF.

The chain uses TRBV20-1 and TRBJ2-5; TCRdb gives TRBD2 as the D gene, but with no DNA this cannot be confirmed. CDR1 DFQATT and CDR2 SNEGSKA come from the germline V gene (reference sequence). This CDR3 has 14 amino acids. The CDR3 spells CSAVAGAGGETQYF.

This chain connects TRBV7-2 to TRBJ1-2. Germline V CDR1 and CDR2: SGHTA, FQGNSA. The CDR3 is 14 amino acids. The CDR3 sequence: CASSLAMRGQGYTF. Full variable domain (remainder filled in from reference TRBV7-2 and TRBJ1-2): GAGVSQSPSNKVTEKGKDVELRCDPISGHTALYWYRQSLGQGLEFLIYFQGNSAPDKSGLPSDRFSAERTGGSVSTLTIQRTQQEDSAVYLCASSLAMRGQGYTFGSGTRLTVV.

The CDR3 reads CASSTRGGGGGSPLHF. The V gene is TRBV7-2, the J gene TRBJ1-6; the D call from TCRdb, TRBD1, cannot be confirmed without DNA. The CDR3 spans 16 residues. CDR1 is SGHTA, CDR2 FQGNSA, per germline.

The chain joins TRBV5-5 to TRBJ2-5; the D gene TCRdb calls, TRBD1, cannot be checked with no DNA. Germline V lookup: CDR1 SGHKS, CDR2 YYEKEE (reference sequence). The CDR3 extends over 15 amino acids. CDR3 amino acids: CASTDRVYPQETQYF.

The CDR3: CSAPSGTVNEKLFF. This sequence joins TRBV20-1 and TRBJ1-4; TCRdb selects TRBD1, and the lack of DNA leaves this call unchecked. Germline CDR1 DFQATT, CDR2 SNEGSKA (reference sequence). CDR3 size: 14 residues.

V is TRBV18 and J is TRBJ2-3. The CDR3 contains 13 residues. Germline CDR1 reads KGHSH; CDR2 reads LQKENI. The CDR3 loop is CASSPIGTYAQYF.

The rearrangement uses TRBV18 and TRBJ2-5. Germline CDR1 is KGHSH and CDR2 is LQKENI. The CDR3 totals 12 residues. The CDR3 sequence: CASSQEPETQYF.